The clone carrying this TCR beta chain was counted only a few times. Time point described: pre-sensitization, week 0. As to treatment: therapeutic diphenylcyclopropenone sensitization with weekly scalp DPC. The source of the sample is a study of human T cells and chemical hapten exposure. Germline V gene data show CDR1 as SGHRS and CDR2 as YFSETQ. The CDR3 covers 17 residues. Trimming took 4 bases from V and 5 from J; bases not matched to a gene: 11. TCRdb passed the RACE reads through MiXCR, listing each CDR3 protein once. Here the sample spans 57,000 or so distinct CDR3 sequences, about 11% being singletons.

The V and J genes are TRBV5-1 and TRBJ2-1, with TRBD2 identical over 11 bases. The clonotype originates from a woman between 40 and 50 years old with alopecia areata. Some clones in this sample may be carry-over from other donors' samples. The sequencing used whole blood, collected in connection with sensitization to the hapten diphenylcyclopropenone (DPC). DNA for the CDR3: TGCGCCAGCAGCCGTAAAGCGGGACTAGCGGAGAACAATGAGCAGTTCTTC. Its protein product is CASSRKAGLAENNEQFF.